This T cell receptor (beta chain) was identified during a study of CD4 T cells in relation to SARS-CoV-2 and coronaviruses. Study-wide points: Crossreactivity was assessed only for spike protein, not other viral proteins.

In germline, CDR1 is SGHVS, CDR2 FQNEAQ. The CDR3 is made up of 17 amino acids. The trim removed 5 bases at V and 0 bases at J, leaving 8 bases unmatched. Unexposed donor CD4+ T cells date from about 2011-2018, before the COVID-19 pandemic. CD4+ T cells were isolated from the cells after more than nine days of culture. The data were produced by immunoSEQ multiplex PCR, yet TCRdb's version contains in-frame clones alone and is incomplete. Here the sample spans over 15,000 clones, 65% to 75% being singletons. About this clone: The target antigen is unknown.

The specimen sequenced was CD4+ T cells from PBMCs, cultured in vitro. This sequence joins TRBV7-8 and TRBJ2-7, with 12 bases identical to TRBD2. The clonotype was recovered from a human donor in good health. CDR3 region: CASSNLLAGGPSYEQYF. CDR3 coding DNA: TGTGCCAGCAGCAACCTCCTAGCGGGAGGGCCCTCCTACGAGCAGTACTTC.